This T cell receptor beta chain was recorded in a study of T cell responses to AZD1222 COVID-19 vaccine. TCRdb's table, derived via immunoSEQ multiplex PCR, lists solely in-frame clones and lacks some. Among 93,000 or so clones listed, 90% to 95% were seen once. Study-level points and caveats: Regions 160-218 and 743-854 dominated among vaccine-associated CD4 TCRs spanning spike. Females outnumbered males among donors, who were mostly white British; clonal diversity was possibly underestimated.

This clone was observed a single time. Antigen unknown. This CDR3 region has 17 residues. Germline loops: CDR1 LNHDA, CDR2 SQIVND (reference sequence). V was clipped by 6 bases and J by 7 bases, with 24 bases between them. The J gene is TRBJ1-4, the V gene TRBV19, with a tentative D call TRBD1 (5 bases). This TCR derives from an adult in good health. The sequenced sample was peripheral blood, obtained on day 0 of AZD1222 vaccination. The CDR3 bases are TGTGCCAGTAGCCGACAACCACCGGCGTTGGGGGGTGAAAAACTGTTTTTT. Translated, it gives CASSRQPPALGGEKLFF.